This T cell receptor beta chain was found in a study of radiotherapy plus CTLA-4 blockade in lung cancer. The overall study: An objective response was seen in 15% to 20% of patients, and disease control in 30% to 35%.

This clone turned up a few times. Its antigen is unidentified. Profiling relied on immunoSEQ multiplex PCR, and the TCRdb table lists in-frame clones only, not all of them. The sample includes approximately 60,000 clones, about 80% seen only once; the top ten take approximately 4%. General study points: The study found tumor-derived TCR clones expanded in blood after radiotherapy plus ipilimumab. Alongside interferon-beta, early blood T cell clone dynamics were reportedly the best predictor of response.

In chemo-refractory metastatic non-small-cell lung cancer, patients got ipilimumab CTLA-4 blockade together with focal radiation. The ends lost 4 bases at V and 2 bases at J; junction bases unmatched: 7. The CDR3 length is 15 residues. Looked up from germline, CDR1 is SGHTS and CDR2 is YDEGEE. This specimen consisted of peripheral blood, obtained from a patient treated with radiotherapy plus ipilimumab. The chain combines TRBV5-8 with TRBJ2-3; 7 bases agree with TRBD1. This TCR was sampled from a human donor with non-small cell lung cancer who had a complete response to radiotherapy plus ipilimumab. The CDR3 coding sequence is TGTGCCAGCAGCCCCTCGACAGGGTTCACAGATACGCAGTATTTT. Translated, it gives CASSPSTGFTDTQYF.